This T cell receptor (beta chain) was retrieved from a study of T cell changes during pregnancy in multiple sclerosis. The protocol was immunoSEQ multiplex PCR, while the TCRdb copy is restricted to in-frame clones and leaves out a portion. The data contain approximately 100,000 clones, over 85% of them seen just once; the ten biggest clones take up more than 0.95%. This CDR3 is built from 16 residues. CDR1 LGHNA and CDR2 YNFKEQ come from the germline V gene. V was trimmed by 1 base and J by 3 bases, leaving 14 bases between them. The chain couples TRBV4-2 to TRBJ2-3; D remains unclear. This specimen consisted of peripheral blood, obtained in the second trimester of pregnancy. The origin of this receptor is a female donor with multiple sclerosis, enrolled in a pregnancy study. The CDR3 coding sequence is TGTGCCAGCAGCCAAGGGAGACTGCGGCTTACAGATACGCAGTATTTT. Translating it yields CASSQGRLRLTDTQYF.